These T cell receptor beta chains were read from a single sample in a study of cytomegalovirus exposure and HLA in healthy donors. Clones were sequenced by immunoSEQ multiplex PCR, and TCRdb holds only the in-frame ones, with some missing. The sample has around 140,000 clones, about 79% seen once. The sequenced sample was PBMCs. The receptors were sampled from a male donor in good health and CMV-seronegative. The CDR3 runs from the conserved cysteine through the conserved F or W. The D gene is left open where the match is weak.

V: TRBV19
J: TRBJ1-1
D: .
CDR3: CASTPLGLSTEAFF

V: TRBV13
J: TRBJ2-7
D: TRBD1
CDR3: CASRTWGTGLNEQYF

V: TRBV14
J: TRBJ1-1
D: .
CDR3: CASSQDRRGTEAFF

V: TRBV30
J: TRBJ1-2
D: .
CDR3: CAWSGGGGGYTF

V: TRBV27
J: TRBJ1-6
D: .
CDR3: CASSLRPGNSPLHF

V: TRBV6-1
J: TRBJ2-5
D: TRBD2
CDR3: CARRASGAPQETQYF

V: TRBV29-1
J: TRBJ2-1
D: .
CDR3: CSVGVLGEQFF

V: TRBV27
J: TRBJ2-7
D: TRBD2
CDR3: CASSLTSGFSYEQYF

V: TRBV7-2
J: TRBJ2-7
D: TRBD1
CDR3: CASRRSGTGTYEQYF

V: TRBV5-5
J: TRBJ2-2
D: TRBD2
CDR3: CASSLGVREDTGELFF

V: TRBV12-5
J: TRBJ1-2
D: .
CDR3: CASGLYYRVRYGYTF

V: TRBV7-9
J: TRBJ2-1
D: .
CDR3: CASSGPGISYNEQFF

V: TRBV6-1
J: TRBJ1-1
D: .
CDR3: CASRGVGTEAFF

V: TRBV28
J: TRBJ2-1
D: TRBD2
CDR3: CASSRNLAGSLYNEQFF

V: TRBV27
J: TRBJ2-5
D: .
CDR3: CASSLGGAGGTQYF

V: TRBV7-8
J: TRBJ1-5
D: .
CDR3: CASSSGHQNQPQHF

V: TRBV6-5
J: TRBJ2-7
D: TRBD2
CDR3: CASSYSSGRVSYEQYF

V: TRBV5-4
J: TRBJ2-7
D: .
CDR3: CASSSDGLYEQYF

V: TRBV18
J: TRBJ2-7
D: TRBD1
CDR3: CASSPGGQGRSYEQYF

V: TRBV13
J: TRBJ2-7
D: TRBD1
CDR3: CASSLGQGPLYEQYF

V: TRBV10-3
J: TRBJ2-3
D: TRBD2
CDR3: CAISDTGGVDTQYF

V: TRBV4-1
J: TRBJ2-7
D: .
CDR3: CASSQDRESSYEQYF

V: TRBV6-1
J: TRBJ1-6
D: .
CDR3: CASSDATRASSSPLHF

V: TRBV29-1
J: TRBJ2-1
D: TRBD2
CDR3: CSGLLAGGYNEQFF

V: TRBV27
J: TRBJ1-1
D: .
CDR3: CASRPYMNTEAFF

V: TRBV21-1
J: TRBJ1-5
D: .
CDR3: CASSADMSLYQPQHF

V: TRBV29-1
J: .
D: TRBD2
CDR3: CGRTSHSYEQYF

V: TRBV27
J: TRBJ1-2
D: TRBD1
CDR3: CASRLGQGSNGYTF

V: TRBV14
J: TRBJ1-1
D: .
CDR3: CASSQVWLRGVGAEAFF

V: TRBV30
J: TRBJ1-1
D: .
CDR3: CACNSGTEAFF

V: TRBV11-2
J: TRBJ2-3
D: TRBD1
CDR3: CASSQGTGGMVDTQYF

V: TRBV10-3
J: TRBJ2-3
D: .
CDR3: CAISESLFRGNTDTQYF

V: TRBV28
J: TRBJ1-5
D: .
CDR3: CASRGRRVQPQHF

V: TRBV6-5
J: TRBJ1-1
D: .
CDR3: CASSHTMNTEAFF

V: TRBV7-9
J: TRBJ1-3
D: .
CDR3: CASTPGISGNTIYF

V: TRBV7-3
J: TRBJ2-3
D: .
CDR3: CASSFKGTDTQYF

V: TRBV4-1
J: TRBJ1-4
D: .
CDR3: CASSQNRREGEKLFF